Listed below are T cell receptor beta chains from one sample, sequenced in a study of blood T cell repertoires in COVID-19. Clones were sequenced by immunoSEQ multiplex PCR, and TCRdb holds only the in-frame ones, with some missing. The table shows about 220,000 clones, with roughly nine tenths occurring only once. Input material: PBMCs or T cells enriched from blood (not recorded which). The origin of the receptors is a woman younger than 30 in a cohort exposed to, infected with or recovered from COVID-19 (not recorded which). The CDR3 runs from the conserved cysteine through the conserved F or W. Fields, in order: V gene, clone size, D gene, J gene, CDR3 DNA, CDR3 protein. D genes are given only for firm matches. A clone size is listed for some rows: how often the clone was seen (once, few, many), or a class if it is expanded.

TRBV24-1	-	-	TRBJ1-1	TGTGCCACCAGTGATCAGGGACAGAACACTGAAGCTTTCTTT	CATSDQGQNTEAFF
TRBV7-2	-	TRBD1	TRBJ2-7	TGTGCCAGCAGCTCCGGGACAGGACCCTACGAGCAGTACTTC	CASSSGTGPYEQYF
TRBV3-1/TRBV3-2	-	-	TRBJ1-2	TGTGCCAGCAGCCAGCAGGGAGGTGGCTACACCTTC	CASSQQGGGYTF
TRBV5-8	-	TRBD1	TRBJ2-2	TGTGCCAGCAGCTTTGAGACAGGGGGCGCCGGGGAGCTGTTTTTT	CASSFETGGAGELFF
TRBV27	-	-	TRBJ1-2	TGTGCCAGCAGTTTAAGGGGAGGACTCAACTATGGCTACACCTTC	CASSLRGGLNYGYTF
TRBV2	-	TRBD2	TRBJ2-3	TGTGCCCGGGCATTAGCGGGAGCGGATACGCAGTATTTT	CARALAGADTQYF
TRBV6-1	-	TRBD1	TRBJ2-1	TGTGCCAGCAGTGAAGCCGTCCGGACAGGCGTAGGGGAGCAGTTCTTC	CASSEAVRTGVGEQFF
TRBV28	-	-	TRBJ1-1	TGTGCCAGCAGTTTAGGTCAGGCGAACACTGAAGCTTTCTTT	CASSLGQANTEAFF
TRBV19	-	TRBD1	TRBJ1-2	TGTGCCAGTAGTATAGCACCGGGACAGGCTCTGTTTGGCTACACCTTC	CASSIAPGQALFGYTF
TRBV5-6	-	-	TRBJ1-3	TGTGCCAGCAGCTTCATGAGTCAGGGGAGAAACACCATATATTTT	CASSFMSQGRNTIYF
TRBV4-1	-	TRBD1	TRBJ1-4	TGCGCCAGCAGCCAAGGGGGACAGGGGGCGAGATCGTCTAATGAAAAACTGTTTTTT	CASSQGGQGARSSNEKLFF
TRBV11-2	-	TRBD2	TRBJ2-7	TGTGCCAGCAGCTCCCCGTTTCAGCGGGGCACCTACGAGCAGTACTTC	CASSSPFQRGTYEQYF
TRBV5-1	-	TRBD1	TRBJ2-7	TGCGCCAGCACCGGGACAGGGGGCTCCTACGAGCAGTACTTC	CASTGTGGSYEQYF
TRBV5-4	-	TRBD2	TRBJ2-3	TGTGCCAGCAGCTCTTACGCGGGAGGGAGAGATACGCAGTATTTT	CASSSYAGGRDTQYF
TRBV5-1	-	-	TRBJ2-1	TGCGCCAGCAGCTTGGGGCAGGGTAATGAGCAGTTCTTC	CASSLGQGNEQFF
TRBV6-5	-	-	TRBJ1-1	TGTGCCAGCAGTTACGCGGCAGGGTCTGAAGCTTTCTTT	CASSYAAGSEAFF
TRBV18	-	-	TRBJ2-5	TGTGCCAGCTCACCGGTTACAGGTGTCCAAGAGACCCAGTACTTC	CASSPVTGVQETQYF
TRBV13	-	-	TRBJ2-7	TGTGCCAGCAGCTCCGGAGTTAACTACGAGCAGTACTTC	CASSSGVNYEQYF
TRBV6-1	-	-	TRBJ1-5	TGTGCCAGCAGTGAGAGGGAGGAGGGCAATCAGCCCCAGCATTTT	CASSEREEGNQPQHF
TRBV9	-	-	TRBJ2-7	TGTGCCAGCAGCACCTACGGGGACTCCTCCTACGAGCAGTACTTC	CASSTYGDSSYEQYF
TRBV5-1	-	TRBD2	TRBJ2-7	TGCGCCAGCAGCCTTGGACTAGCGGTCTCCTACGAGCAGTACTTC	CASSLGLAVSYEQYF
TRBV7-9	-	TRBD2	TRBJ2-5	TGTGCCAGCAGCGGACCTGCTAGCGGGGGAAACCAAGAGACCCAGTACTTC	CASSGPASGGNQETQYF
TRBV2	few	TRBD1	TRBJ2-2	TGTGCCAGCAGTGAACAGGGGGCCGGGGAGCTGTTTTTT	CASSEQGAGELFF
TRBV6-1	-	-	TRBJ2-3	TGTGCCAGCAGTGAAGCGGCCGACACAGATACGCAGTATTTT	CASSEAADTDTQYF
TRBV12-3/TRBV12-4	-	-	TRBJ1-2	TGTGCCAGCAGTTTTAGAGCCTCGGATGGCTACACCTTC	CASSFRASDGYTF
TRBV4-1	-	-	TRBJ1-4	TGCGCCAGCAGCCAAGTCACACCTAATGAAAAACTGTTTTTT	CASSQVTPNEKLFF
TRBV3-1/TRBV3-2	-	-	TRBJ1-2	TGTGCCAGCAGCCATATGGTAGAGGGGGTATCCTATGGCTACACCTTC	CASSHMVEGVSYGYTF
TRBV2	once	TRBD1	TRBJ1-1	TGTGCCAGCAGGGGGTCCGGGACAGGGAACACTGAAGCTTTCTTT	CASRGSGTGNTEAFF
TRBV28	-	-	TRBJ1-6	TGTGCCAGCAGTTTACTCCTTATCAATTCACCCCTCCACTTT	CASSLLLINSPLHF
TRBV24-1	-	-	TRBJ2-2	TGTGCCACCAGTCCGTCCACAGGGTCTTTCCCCGGGGAGCTGTTTTTT	CATSPSTGSFPGELFF
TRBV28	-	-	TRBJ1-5	TGTGCCAGCAGTTTTCTTAAGGGGGAAAGCAATCAGCCCCAGCATTTT	CASSFLKGESNQPQHF
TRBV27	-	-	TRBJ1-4	-	CASSSSGVGEKLFF
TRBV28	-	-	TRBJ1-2	TGTGCCAGCAGTGCTGAACAGGGCCCGAGGGGCTACACCTTC	CASSAEQGPRGYTF
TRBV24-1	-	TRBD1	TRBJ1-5	TGTGCCACCAGTGGTAAGGGGGCGCCTCAGCCCCAGCATTTT	CATSGKGAPQPQHF
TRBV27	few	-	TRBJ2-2	TGTGCCAGCAGTTTAAACGGCGGGGAGCTGTTTTTT	CASSLNGGELFF
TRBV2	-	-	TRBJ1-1	TGTGCCAGCAGTTCCTACAGGGCAAGAGGAACTGAAGCTTTCTTT	CASSSYRARGTEAFF
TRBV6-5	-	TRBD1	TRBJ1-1	TGTGCCAGCAAGGGACAGATGAACACTGAAGCTTTCTTT	CASKGQMNTEAFF
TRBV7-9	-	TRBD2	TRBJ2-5	TGTGCCAGCAGCGCCCTGACTAGCGGGGGGAATCAAGAGACCCAGTACTTC	CASSALTSGGNQETQYF
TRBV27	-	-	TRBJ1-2	TGTGCCAGCAGTTGGAAAAGCGGCAACTATGGCTACACCTTC	CASSWKSGNYGYTF
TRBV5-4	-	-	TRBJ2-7	TGTGCCAGCAGCTCACGGGACTTTCCCTCCGAGCAGTACTTC	CASSSRDFPSEQYF
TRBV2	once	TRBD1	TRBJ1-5	TGTGCCAGCATGGGACAGGGGATTCGCAATCAGCCCCAGCATTTT	CASMGQGIRNQPQHF
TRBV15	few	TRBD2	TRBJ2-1	TGTGCCACCAGCAGGGTGCGCGGGGGGGCTATTAATGAGCAGTTCTTC	CATSRVRGGAINEQFF
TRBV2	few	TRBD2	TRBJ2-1	TGTGCCAGCAGTGAAGCAGGTAGCGGGCCCATTGGGAATGAGCAGTTCTTC	CASSEAGSGPIGNEQFF
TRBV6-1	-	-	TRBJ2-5	TGTGCCAGCAGTGAAGTGAGAGTCTTTCAAGAGACCCAGTACTTC	CASSEVRVFQETQYF
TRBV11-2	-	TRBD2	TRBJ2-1	TGTGCCAGCAGCAAACTAGCGGGAGGGCCCAATGAGCAGTTCTTC	CASSKLAGGPNEQFF
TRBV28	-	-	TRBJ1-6	TGTGCCAGCAGTTTGGAGGCGGGTCTCTCCTATAATTCACCCCTCCACTTT	CASSLEAGLSYNSPLHF
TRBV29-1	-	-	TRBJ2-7	TGCAGCATCCGGGGGTACTCCTACGAGCAGTACTTC	CSIRGYSYEQYF
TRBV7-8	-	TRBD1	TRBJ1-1	TGTGCCAGCAGCCCGACCGGGACAGGGTGGAACACTGAAGCTTTCTTT	CASSPTGTGWNTEAFF
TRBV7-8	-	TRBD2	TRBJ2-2	TGTGCCAGCAGCTCGACTAGCGGGATCAGGACCGGGGAGCTGTTTTTT	CASSSTSGIRTGELFF
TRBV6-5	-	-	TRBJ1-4	TGTGCCAGCAGTTTAAACCGGGACTTTAATGAAAAACTGTTTTTT	CASSLNRDFNEKLFF
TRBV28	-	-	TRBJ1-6	TGTGCCAGCAGCCCACATGATATCTCACGGGCCCTCCACTTT	CASSPHDISRALHF
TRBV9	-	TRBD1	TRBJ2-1	TGTGCCAGCAGCGCAGTTCCCGGGACAGGGGGCAATGAGCAGTTCTTC	CASSAVPGTGGNEQFF
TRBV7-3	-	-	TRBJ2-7	TGTGCCAGCAGCGCGGGACCTTCCTACGAGCAGTACTTC	CASSAGPSYEQYF
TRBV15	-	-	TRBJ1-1	TGTGCCACCAGTACCGGCGGGGGAAGCACTGAAGCTTTCTTT	CATSTGGGSTEAFF
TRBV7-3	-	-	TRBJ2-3	TGTGCCAGCAGCAACCTAGGTAGCACAGATACGCAGTATTTT	CASSNLGSTDTQYF
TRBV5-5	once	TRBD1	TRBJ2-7	TGTGCCAGCAGCTGGGACAGGGACTCCTACGAGCAGTACTTC	CASSWDRDSYEQYF
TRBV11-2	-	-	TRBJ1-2	TGTGCCAGCACCAGAACCGGAGCGGCTAACTATGGCTACACCTTC	CASTRTGAANYGYTF
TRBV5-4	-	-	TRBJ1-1	TGTGCCAGCAGCTTGTTGGGTAGGGGCAGGGAGAACACTGAAGCTTTCTTT	CASSLLGRGRENTEAFF
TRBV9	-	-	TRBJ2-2	TGTGCCTCCCGAACGGCCGGGGAGCTGTTTTTT	CASRTAGELFF